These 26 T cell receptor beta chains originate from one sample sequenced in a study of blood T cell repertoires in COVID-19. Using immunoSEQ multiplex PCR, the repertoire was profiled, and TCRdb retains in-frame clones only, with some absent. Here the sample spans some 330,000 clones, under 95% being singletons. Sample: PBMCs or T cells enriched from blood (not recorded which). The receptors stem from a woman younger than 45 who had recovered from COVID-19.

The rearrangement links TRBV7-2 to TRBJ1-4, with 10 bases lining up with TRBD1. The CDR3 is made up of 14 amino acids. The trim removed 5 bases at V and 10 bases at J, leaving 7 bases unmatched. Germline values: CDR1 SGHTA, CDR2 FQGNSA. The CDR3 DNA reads TGTGCCAGCAGCCCCGACAGGGGGCCTGGAAAACTGTTTTTT. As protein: CASSPDRGPGKLFF.

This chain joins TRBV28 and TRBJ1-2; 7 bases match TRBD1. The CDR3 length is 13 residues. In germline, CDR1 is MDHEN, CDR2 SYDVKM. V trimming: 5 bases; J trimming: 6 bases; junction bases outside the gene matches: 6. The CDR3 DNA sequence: TGTGCCAGCAGTACGGGACAGAGGAATGGCTACACCTTC. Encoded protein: CASSTGQRNGYTF.

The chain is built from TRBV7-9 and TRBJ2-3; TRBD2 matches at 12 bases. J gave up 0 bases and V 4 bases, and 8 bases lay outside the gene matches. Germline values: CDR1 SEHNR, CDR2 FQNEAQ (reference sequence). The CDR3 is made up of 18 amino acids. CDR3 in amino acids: CASSSSGGALLSTDTQYF. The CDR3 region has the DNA TGTGCCAGCAGCTCTAGCGGGGGGGCCCTATTGAGCACAGATACGCAGTATTTT.

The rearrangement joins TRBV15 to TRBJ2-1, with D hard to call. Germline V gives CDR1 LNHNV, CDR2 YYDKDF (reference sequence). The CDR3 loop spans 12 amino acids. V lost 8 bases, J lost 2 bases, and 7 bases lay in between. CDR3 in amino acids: CATSVAYNEQFF. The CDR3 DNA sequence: TGTGCCACCTCCGTTGCCTACAATGAGCAGTTCTTC.

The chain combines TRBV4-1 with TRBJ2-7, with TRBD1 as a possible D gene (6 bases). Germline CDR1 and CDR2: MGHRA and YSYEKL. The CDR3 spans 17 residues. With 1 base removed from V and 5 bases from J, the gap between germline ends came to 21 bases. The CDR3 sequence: CASSQGGQLRSANEQYF. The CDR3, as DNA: TGCGCCAGCAGCCAAGGGGGGCAATTAAGATCTGCAAACGAGCAGTACTTC.

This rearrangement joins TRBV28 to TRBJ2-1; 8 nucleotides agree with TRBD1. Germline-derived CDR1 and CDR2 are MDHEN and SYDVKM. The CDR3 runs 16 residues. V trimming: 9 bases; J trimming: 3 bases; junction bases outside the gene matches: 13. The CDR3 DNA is TGTGCCAGTTGGGAGCGAGGGACAGGACTCTACAATGAGCAGTTCTTC. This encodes CASWERGTGLYNEQFF. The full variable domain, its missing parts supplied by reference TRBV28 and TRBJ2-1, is DVKVTQSSRYLVKRTGEKVFLECVQDMDHENMFWYRQDPGLGLRLIYFSYDVKMKEKGDIPEGYSVSREKKERFSLILESASTNQTSMYLCASWERGTGLYNEQFFGPGTRLTVL.

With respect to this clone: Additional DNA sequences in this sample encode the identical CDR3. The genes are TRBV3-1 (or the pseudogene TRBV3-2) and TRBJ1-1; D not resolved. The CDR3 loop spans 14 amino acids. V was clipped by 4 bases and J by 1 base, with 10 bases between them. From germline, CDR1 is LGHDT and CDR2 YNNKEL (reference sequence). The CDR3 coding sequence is TGTGCCAGCAGCCCGCGGGGAGGGAACACTGAAGCTTTCTTT. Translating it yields CASSPRGGNTEAFF.

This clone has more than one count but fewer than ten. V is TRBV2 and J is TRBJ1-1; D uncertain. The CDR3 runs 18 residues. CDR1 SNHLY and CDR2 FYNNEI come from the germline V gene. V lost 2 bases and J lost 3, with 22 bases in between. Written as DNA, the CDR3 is TGTGCCAGCAGTGAATCTCCACACCCCGAGCGTTACTACACTGAAGCTTTCTTT. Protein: CASSESPHPERYYTEAFF.

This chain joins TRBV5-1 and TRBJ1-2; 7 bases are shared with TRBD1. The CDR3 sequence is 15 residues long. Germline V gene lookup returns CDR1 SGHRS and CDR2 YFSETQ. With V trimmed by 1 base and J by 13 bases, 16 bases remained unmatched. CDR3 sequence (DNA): TGCGCCAGCAGCTTGTCCTTACAGGGGAGTAAGAAAGCCACCTTC. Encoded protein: CASSLSLQGSKKATF.

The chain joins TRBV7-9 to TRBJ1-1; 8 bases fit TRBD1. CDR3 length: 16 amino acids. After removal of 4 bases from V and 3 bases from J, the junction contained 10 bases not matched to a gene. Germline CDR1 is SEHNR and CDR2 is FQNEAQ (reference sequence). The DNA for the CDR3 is TGTGCCAGCAGCTACTCCACCGCGGACAGGGACACTGAAGCTTTCTTT. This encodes CASSYSTADRDTEAFF.

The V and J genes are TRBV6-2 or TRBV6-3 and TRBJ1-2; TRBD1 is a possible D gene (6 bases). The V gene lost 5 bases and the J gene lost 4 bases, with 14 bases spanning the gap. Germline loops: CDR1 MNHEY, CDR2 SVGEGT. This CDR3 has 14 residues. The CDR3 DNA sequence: TGTGCCAGCAGTAGTCCGGGACACATCTATGGCTACACCTTC. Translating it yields CASSSPGHIYGYTF.

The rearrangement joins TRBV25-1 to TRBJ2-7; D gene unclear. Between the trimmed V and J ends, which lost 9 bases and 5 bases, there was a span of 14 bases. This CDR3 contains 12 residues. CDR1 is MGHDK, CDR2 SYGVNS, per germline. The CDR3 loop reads CASSSPVHEQYF. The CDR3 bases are TGTGCCAGTTCCTCCCCGGTCCACGAGCAGTACTTC.

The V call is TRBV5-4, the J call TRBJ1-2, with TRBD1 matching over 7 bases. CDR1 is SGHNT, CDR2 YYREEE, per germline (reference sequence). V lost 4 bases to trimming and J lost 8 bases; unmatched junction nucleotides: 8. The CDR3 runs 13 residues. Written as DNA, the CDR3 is TGTGCCAGCAGCGCTACAGGGGACGGGGGCTACACCTTC. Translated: CASSATGDGGYTF.

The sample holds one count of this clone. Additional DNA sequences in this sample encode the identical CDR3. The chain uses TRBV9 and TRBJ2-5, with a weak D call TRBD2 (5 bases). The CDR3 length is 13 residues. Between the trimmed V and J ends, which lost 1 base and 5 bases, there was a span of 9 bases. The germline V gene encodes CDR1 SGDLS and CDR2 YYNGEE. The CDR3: CASSVSSGETQYF. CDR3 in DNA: TGTGCCAGCAGCGTATCCTCGGGGGAGACCCAGTACTTC.

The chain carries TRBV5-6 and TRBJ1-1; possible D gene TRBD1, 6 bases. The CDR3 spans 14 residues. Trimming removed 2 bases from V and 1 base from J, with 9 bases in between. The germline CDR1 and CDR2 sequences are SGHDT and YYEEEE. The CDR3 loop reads CASSFGQKNTEAFF. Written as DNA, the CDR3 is TGTGCCAGCAGCTTTGGACAGAAGAACACTGAAGCTTTCTTT.

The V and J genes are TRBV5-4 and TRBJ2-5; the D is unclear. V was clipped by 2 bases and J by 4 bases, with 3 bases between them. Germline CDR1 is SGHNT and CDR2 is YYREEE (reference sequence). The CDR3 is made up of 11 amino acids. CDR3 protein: CASSFGETQYF. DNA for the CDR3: TGTGCCAGCAGCTTCGGAGAGACCCAGTACTTC.

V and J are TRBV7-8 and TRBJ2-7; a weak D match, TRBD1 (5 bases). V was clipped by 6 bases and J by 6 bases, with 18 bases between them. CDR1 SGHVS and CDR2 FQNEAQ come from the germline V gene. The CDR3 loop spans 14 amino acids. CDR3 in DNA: TGTGCCAGCAGTCTCGGCAGGGTCCCCAGCGAGCAGTACTTC. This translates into CASSLGRVPSEQYF.

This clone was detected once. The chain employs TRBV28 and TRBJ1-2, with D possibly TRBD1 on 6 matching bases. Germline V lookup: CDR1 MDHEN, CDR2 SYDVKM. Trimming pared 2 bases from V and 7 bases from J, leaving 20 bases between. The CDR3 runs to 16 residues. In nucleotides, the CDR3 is TGTGCCAGCAGTTTAAGGGCGGACAGCCGGATGAGTGGCTACACCTTC. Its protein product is CASSLRADSRMSGYTF.

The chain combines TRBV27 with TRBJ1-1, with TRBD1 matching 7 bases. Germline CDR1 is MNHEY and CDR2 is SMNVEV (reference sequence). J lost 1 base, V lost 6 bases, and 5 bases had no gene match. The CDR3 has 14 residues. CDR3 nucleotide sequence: TGTGCCAGCAGGGCTGGACAGGAGAACACTGAAGCTTTCTTT. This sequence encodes CASRAGQENTEAFF.

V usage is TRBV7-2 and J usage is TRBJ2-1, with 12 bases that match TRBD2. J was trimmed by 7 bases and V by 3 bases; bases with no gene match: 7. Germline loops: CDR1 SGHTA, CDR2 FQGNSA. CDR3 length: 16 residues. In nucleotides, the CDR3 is TGTGCCAGCAGCTTTTCTCTAGCGGGGGGGCTTAATGAGCAGTTCTTC. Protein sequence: CASSFSLAGGLNEQFF.

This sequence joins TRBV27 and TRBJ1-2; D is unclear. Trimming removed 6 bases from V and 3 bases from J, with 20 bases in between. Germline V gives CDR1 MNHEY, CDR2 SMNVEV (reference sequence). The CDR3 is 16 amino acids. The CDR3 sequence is CASRRHTYFPDYGYTF. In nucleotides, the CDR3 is TGTGCCAGCAGAAGACACACGTACTTTCCGGACTATGGCTACACCTTC.

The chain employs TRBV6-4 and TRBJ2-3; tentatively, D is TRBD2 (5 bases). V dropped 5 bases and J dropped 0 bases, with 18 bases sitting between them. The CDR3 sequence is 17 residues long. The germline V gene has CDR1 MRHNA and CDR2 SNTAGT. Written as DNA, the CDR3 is TGTGCCAGCAGTTTTGAGGGAGAGATATATAGCACAGATACGCAGTATTTT. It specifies CASSFEGEIYSTDTQYF.

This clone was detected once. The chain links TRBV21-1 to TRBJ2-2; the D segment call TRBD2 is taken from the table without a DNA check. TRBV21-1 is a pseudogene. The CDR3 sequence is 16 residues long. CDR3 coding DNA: TGTGCCAGCAGCAAAGGAGACGGAAGGAGCACCGGGGAGCTGTTTTTT. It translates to CASSKGDGRSTGELFF.

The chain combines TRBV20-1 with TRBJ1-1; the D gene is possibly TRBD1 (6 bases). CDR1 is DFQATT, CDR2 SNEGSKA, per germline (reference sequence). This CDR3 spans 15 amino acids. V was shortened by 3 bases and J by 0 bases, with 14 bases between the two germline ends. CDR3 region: CSASLSGAMNTEAFF. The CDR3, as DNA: TGCAGTGCTAGTCTGTCAGGGGCCATGAACACTGAAGCTTTCTTT.

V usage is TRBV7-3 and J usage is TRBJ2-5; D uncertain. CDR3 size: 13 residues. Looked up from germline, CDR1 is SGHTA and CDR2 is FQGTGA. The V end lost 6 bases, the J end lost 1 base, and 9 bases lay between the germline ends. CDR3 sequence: CASSSSGQETQYF. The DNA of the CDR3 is TGTGCCAGCAGTTCCTCCGGCCAAGAGACCCAGTACTTC.

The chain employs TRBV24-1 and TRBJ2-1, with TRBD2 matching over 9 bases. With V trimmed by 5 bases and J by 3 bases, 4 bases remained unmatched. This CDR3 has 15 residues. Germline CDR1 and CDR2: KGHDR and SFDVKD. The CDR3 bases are TGTGCCACCAGTGGGGGCGGGGGGGGCTACAATGAGCAGTTCTTC. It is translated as CATSGGGGGYNEQFF.